The clone carrying this T cell receptor beta chain was seen once. The record originates from a study of cytomegalovirus exposure and HLA in healthy donors. V shed 5 bases, J shed 6 bases, and the junction held 6 bases outside the gene matches. The CDR3 sequence is 16 residues long. Per germline, CDR1 SGHTA and CDR2 FQGNSA. The PCR contained 60 Vbeta and 13 Jbeta primers. Data came from immunoSEQ multiplex PCR; TCRdb stores just in-frame clones and leaves some out. The profile shows approximately 140,000 clones, around 72% of them singletons. This sequence was found in a woman younger than 35 in good health and CMV-seronegative. The source material was PBMCs. The chain has TRBV7-2 and TRBJ2-1; 14 bases map to TRBD2. CDR3 DNA: TGTGCCAGCAGCCAAGGACTAGCGGGAGGCCTCAATGAGCAGTTCTTC. Its translation: CASSQGLAGGLNEQFF.